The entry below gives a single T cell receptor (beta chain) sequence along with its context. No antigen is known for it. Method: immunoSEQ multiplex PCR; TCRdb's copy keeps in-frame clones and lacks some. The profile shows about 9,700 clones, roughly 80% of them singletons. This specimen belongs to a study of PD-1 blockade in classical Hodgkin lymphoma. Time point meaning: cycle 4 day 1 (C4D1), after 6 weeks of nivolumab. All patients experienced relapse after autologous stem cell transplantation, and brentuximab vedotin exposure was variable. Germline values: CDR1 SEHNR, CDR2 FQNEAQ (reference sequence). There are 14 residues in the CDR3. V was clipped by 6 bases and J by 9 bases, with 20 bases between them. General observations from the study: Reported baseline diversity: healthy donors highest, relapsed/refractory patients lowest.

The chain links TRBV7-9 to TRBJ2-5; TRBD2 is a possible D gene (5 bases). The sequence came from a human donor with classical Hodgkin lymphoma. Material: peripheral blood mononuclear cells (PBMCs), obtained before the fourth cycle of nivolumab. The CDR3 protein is CASSQDWLLGAQYF. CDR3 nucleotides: TGTGCCAGCAGTCAGGACTGGCTCCTAGGAGCCCAGTACTTC.